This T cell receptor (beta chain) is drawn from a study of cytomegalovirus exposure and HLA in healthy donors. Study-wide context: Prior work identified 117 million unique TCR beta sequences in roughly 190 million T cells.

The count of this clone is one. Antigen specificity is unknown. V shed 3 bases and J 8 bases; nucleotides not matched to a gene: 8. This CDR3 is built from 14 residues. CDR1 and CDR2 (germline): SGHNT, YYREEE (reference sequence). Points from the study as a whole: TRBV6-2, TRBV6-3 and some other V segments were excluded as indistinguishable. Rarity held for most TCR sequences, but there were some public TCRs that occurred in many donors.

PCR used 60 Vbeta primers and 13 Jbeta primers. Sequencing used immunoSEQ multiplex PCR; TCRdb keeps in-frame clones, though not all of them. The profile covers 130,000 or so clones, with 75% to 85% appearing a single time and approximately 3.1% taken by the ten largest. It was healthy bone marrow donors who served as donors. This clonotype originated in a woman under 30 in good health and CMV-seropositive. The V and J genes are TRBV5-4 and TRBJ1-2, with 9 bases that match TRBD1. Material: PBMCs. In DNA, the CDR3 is TGTGCCAGCAGCTCGGCTGGGACAGGGTCCGGCTACACCTTC. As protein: CASSSAGTGSGYTF. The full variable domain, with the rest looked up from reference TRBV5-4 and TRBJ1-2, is ETGVTQSPTHLIKTRGQQVTLRCSSQSGHNTVSWYQQALGQGPQFIFQYYREEENGRGNFPPRFSGLQFPNYSSELNVNALELDDSALYLCASSSAGTGSGYTFGSGTRLTVV.